This entry lists 15 T cell receptor beta chains sequenced from one sample in a study of cytomegalovirus exposure and HLA in healthy donors (dated by TCRdb to the late 2010s). Receptor amplification or capture employed the immunoSEQ multiplex PCR assay. The clones in this table, taken by TCRdb from immuneACCESS, are in-frame only. Not every clone is retained; where verified, under half of the shortfall comes from an unresolved V gene, and the cause of the rest is unknown. Present in this sample are more than 45,000 clones, roughly 94% of which were seen just once. In total, the top ten clones hold under 3% of the sample. Sequenced: PBMCs. The receptors were sampled from a man between 18 and 35 years old in good health and CMV-seronegative.

The chain joins TRBV6-5 to TRBJ1-2; the D gene is possibly TRBD1 (5 bases). V gave up 2 bases and J gave up 0 bases, with 10 bases separating them. This CDR3 comprises 15 residues. Germline-derived CDR1 and CDR2 are MNHEY and SVGAGI. CDR3 sequence (DNA): TGTGCCAGCAGTTACCGGGGGGTAGCTAACTATGGCTACACCTTC. It yields the protein CASSYRGVANYGYTF.

This clone was recorded once. The V and J genes are TRBV21-1 and TRBJ2-7; TRBD2 is the table's D call and was not checked against the DNA. TRBV21-1 is tagged as a pseudogene. This CDR3 comprises 18 residues. The CDR3 region is CASSKGGDSLREGLEQYF. CDR3 nucleotides: TGTGCCAGCAGCAAAGGGGGGGACTCGTTGCGGGAGGGGCTCGAGCAGTACTTC.

The V call is TRBV28, the J call TRBJ2-4; D might be TRBD2 (6 bases). Trimming removed 1 base at V and 0 bases at J, with 13 bases between. The germline V gene encodes CDR1 MDHEN and CDR2 SYDVKM. There are 17 residues in the CDR3. CDR3 residues: CASSLSGSGAAKNIQYF. In DNA form, the CDR3 reads TGTGCCAGCAGTTTATCGGGTAGCGGAGCAGCCAAAAACATTCAGTACTTC.

This chain joins TRBV11-2 and TRBJ1-1, with 8 bases identical to TRBD1. From germline, CDR1 is SGHAT and CDR2 FQNNGV. V shed 5 bases, J shed 5 bases, and the junction held 7 bases outside the gene matches. The CDR3 loop spans 14 amino acids. CDR3 region: CASSPIRGRTEAFF. DNA for the CDR3: TGTGCCAGCAGCCCAATCAGGGGGCGGACTGAAGCTTTCTTT.

V usage is TRBV29-1 and J usage is TRBJ2-7; the match to TRBD2 covers 12 bases. The V segment lost 6 bases and the J segment 0 bases; nucleotides outside the gene matches: 9. Looked up from germline, CDR1 is SQVTM and CDR2 is ANQGSEA. This CDR3 is 16 amino acids long. In nucleotides, the CDR3 is TGCAGCGTGGATGGACTAGCGGGATACTCCTCCTACGAGCAGTACTTC. It yields the protein CSVDGLAGYSSYEQYF.

This chain joins TRBV28 and TRBJ1-1; tentatively, D is TRBD1 (6 bases). Trimming stripped 6 bases from V and 5 bases from J, with 19 bases between. Germline V gives CDR1 MDHEN, CDR2 SYDVKM. The CDR3 spans 15 residues. The CDR3 region is CASSGWGGARTEAFF. CDR3 nucleotide sequence: TGTGCCAGCAGCGGGTGGGGGGGCGCAAGGACTGAAGCTTTCTTT.

J is TRBJ2-1 and V is TRBV5-1, with 11 positions matching TRBD2. The CDR3 length is 16 residues. Germline trimming cut 4 bases from V and 5 bases from J; bases unmatched to any gene: 8. Germline V gene lookup returns CDR1 SGHRS and CDR2 YFSETQ. The CDR3 reads CASSLSLAGGDNEQFF. The DNA of the CDR3 is TGCGCCAGCAGCCTCTCCCTAGCGGGAGGCGACAATGAGCAGTTCTTC.

The chain is built from TRBV18 and TRBJ2-2; D may be TRBD1 (5 bases). This CDR3 has 15 amino acids. The germline V and J ends were trimmed by 3 bases and 4 bases, with 12 bases remaining between them. In germline, CDR1 is KGHSH, CDR2 LQKENI. CDR3 nucleotides: TGTGCCAGCTCACCCAAACAGGAGATCACCGGGGAGCTGTTTTTT. Amino acids: CASSPKQEITGELFF. The variable domain in full, with the rest retrieved from reference TRBV18 and TRBJ2-2, is NAGVMQNPRHLVRRRGQEARLRCSPMKGHSHVYWYRQLPEEGLKFMVYLQKENIIDESGMPKERFSAEFPKEGPSILRIQQVVRGDSAAYFCASSPKQEITGELFFGEGSRLTVL.

The rearrangement links TRBV5-4 to TRBJ2-2; TRBD2 matches 9 bases. Germline V gene lookup returns CDR1 SGHNT and CDR2 YYREEE (reference sequence). Trimming took 1 base from V and 6 from J; bases not matched to a gene: 7. The length of the CDR3 is 16 residues. The DNA for the CDR3 is TGTGCCAGCAGCTTGCCCATGGCGGGAGGGCCCGGGGAGCTGTTTTTT. Its protein product is CASSLPMAGGPGELFF.

This clone appeared a single time. A junction boundary mismatches the germline segment, possibly from a read error. V usage is TRBV6-5 and J usage is TRBJ2-3; 8 positions agree with TRBD1. The germline V gene has CDR1 MNHEY and CDR2 SVGAGI. CDR3 length: 15 amino acids. CDR3 sequence: CASSSTGTGTDTQYF. The DNA of the CDR3 is TGTGCCAGCAGTTCCACCGGGACAGGCACGGATACGCAGTATTTT.

The rearrangement links TRBV28 to TRBJ2-7; perhaps TRBD2 as D (6 bases). This CDR3 spans 15 amino acids. Germline V CDR1 and CDR2: MDHEN, SYDVKM. Trimming removed 7 bases at V and 5 bases at J, with 21 bases between. CDR3 residues: CASTLGGTSIHEQYF. CDR3 in DNA: TGTGCCAGCACCCTGGGGGGAACTAGCATCCACGAGCAGTACTTC. Full variable domain (rest looked up from reference TRBV28 and TRBJ2-7): DVKVTQSSRYLVKRTGEKVFLECVQDMDHENMFWYRQDPGLGLRLIYFSYDVKMKEKGDIPEGYSVSREKKERFSLILESASTNQTSMYLCASTLGGTSIHEQYFGPGTRLTVT.

The chain combines TRBV30 with TRBJ2-1; 13 bases match TRBD2. CDR1 is GTSNPN, CDR2 SVGIG, per germline (reference sequence). Germline trimming cut 3 bases from V and 6 bases from J; bases unmatched to any gene: 8. This CDR3 region has 16 residues. CDR3 protein: CAWRKLGLAGANEQFF. CDR3 nucleotide sequence: TGTGCCTGGAGGAAGCTTGGACTAGCGGGAGCCAATGAGCAGTTCTTC.

The chain links TRBV10-3 to TRBJ2-1, with 8 bases fitting TRBD2. The CDR3 covers 17 residues. Germline V gene data show CDR1 as ENHRY and CDR2 as SYGVKD. J gave up 5 bases and V 4 bases, and 13 bases lay outside the gene matches. CDR3 region: CAISGGLGSGIDNEQFF. The CDR3 nucleotides are TGTGCCATCAGTGGAGGTCTGGGTAGCGGGATCGACAATGAGCAGTTCTTC.

This chain joins TRBV19 and TRBJ2-1; TRBD2 matches 9 bases. The CDR3 has 15 residues. Germline values: CDR1 LNHDA, CDR2 SQIVND (reference sequence). The V segment lost 3 bases and the J segment 3 bases; nucleotides outside the gene matches: 3. CDR3 protein: CASSMGLAVYNEQFF. The DNA for the CDR3 is TGTGCCAGTAGTATGGGACTAGCCGTCTACAATGAGCAGTTCTTC.

The chain links TRBV6-1 to TRBJ2-7; 7 bases map to TRBD1. V gave up 7 bases and J gave up 2 bases; unmatched junction bases: 8. CDR3 length: 14 residues. Looked up from germline, CDR1 is MNHNS and CDR2 is SASEGT. The CDR3 loop is CASTSRQGTYEQYF. The CDR3 DNA reads as TGTGCCAGCACCTCCCGACAGGGCACCTACGAGCAGTACTTC.